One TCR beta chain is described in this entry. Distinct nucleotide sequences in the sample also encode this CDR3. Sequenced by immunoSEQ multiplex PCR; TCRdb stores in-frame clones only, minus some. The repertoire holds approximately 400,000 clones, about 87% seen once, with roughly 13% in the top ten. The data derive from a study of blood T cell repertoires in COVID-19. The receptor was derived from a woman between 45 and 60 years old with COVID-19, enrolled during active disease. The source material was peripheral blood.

The CDR3 DNA sequence: TGTGCCACCAGCAGAGGTGAGGGATACGGCTACACCTTC. It encodes CATSRGEGYGYTF. This chain joins TRBV15 and TRBJ1-2; D unresolved. Trimming cost V 1 base and J 8 bases, with 11 bases left between them. This CDR3 contains 13 residues. Germline-derived CDR1 and CDR2 are LNHNV and YYDKDF (reference sequence). Full variable domain (missing parts from reference TRBV15 and TRBJ1-2): DAMVIQNPRYQVTQFGKPVTLSCSQTLNHNVMYWYQQKSSQAPKLLFHYYDKDFNNEADTPDNFQSRRPNTSFCFLDIRSPGLGDTAMYLCATSRGEGYGYTFGSGTRLTVV.